The clone carrying this T cell receptor beta chain was found a few times. Its matching antigen is unknown. This sample was taken from a study of blood T cells in healthy people across ages. On the study more broadly: Template switching recovered approximately one barcoded beta molecule for every two T cells.

CDR1 and CDR2 from the germline V gene are SGHDT and YYEEEE. V was clipped by 2 bases and J by 5 bases, with 7 bases between them. The CDR3 is made up of 12 amino acids. PCR was performed a second time for about 7 to 11 cycles using a sample-barcoded 5' primer and a J-beta primer mix. TCRdb fed the 5' RACE reads into MiXCR, producing one record per CDR3 protein. The sample shows roughly 800,000 distinct CDR3 sequences, under 40% of them seen only once. Findings and caveats of the study: Greater diversity and more naive CD4+ cells were seen in long-lived donors than in aged donors.

Donation came from healthy Caucasian individuals in Russia who were aged roughly 6 to 95. The rearrangement joins TRBV5-6 to TRBJ1-1; no reliable D call. Sequenced input: blood. This TCR came from a man aged 18 to 30 in good health. The CDR3 coding sequence is TGTGCCAGCAGCTTCCTGGAGACTGAAGCTTTCTTT. Its translation is CASSFLETEAFF.